This TCR beta chain was obtained from a study of identical twins. Study-wide findings and caveats: Abundant cord blood beta clonotypes carried fewer insertions; memory repertoires showed none. The study drew conclusions from cross-sectional statistical analysis, not from following the same donors. Excess twin sharing in beta out-of-frame sequences was weaker.

Each CDR3 protein is one row after TCRdb ran MiXCR on the 5' RACE reads. Here the sample spans about 790,000 distinct CDR3 sequences, about 20% being singletons. The V end was cut by 2 bases, the J end by 1 base, with 11 bases between. Germline CDR1 and CDR2: MNHEY and SVGAGI. CDR3 size: 15 residues. In its sample, this clonotype was seen a few times. Its antigen remains unidentified. These same records also appear under a second study, on T cells expressing NK-cell markers. That investigation notes: Dominant NKG2C+ clonotypes were found to form about 1.0-7.5% of CD8+ T cells in more than five donors.

This sequence joins TRBV6-5 and TRBJ1-1, with D unclear. The sequenced sample consisted of PBMCs. The TCR sequence derives from a woman under 30 in good health. The CDR3 nucleotides are TGTGCCAGCAGTTACGGTACAATTCAGAACACTGAAGCTTTCTTT. Amino acids: CASSYGTIQNTEAFF.